This TCR beta chain was profiled in a study of blood T cell repertoires in COVID-19. About the research overall: Donors in the United States, Italy and Spain gave samples during acute or convalescent COVID-19.

The germline gives CDR1 DFQATT, CDR2 SNEGSKA (reference sequence). The CDR3 contains 14 residues. Trimming removed 3 bases from V and 1 base from J; junction bases left unmatched: 4. Enrollment of patients from Seattle took place during active infection, with longitudinal follow-up. Authors' processing steps: For nucleated cells, counts were estimated from reference gene primer amplification. Repertoires were generated with immunoSEQ multiplex PCR, while TCRdb's copy carries only in-frame clones and drops some. D and trimming were read from the DNA, whereas the V and J calls and clone size are those reported in that table. The repertoire holds around 92,000 clones, with 74% as singletons. This clone was seen a few times.

The receptor comes from a man between 65 and 85 years old with COVID-19, enrolled during active disease. The chain combines TRBV20-1 with TRBJ2-3, with 7 bases aligning to TRBD2. Sequencing input: peripheral blood. The CDR3 spells CSASLLAGTDTQYF. The CDR3 DNA sequence: TGCAGTGCTAGTCTCCTAGCGGGCACAGATACGCAGTATTTT.